The 21 T cell receptor beta chains below come from one sample, sequenced in a study of CD8 T cells in Susac syndrome. An input of about 0.5 to 1 ug of RNA was subjected to reverse transcription using random hexamers. TCRdb analysed the immunoSEQ multiplex PCR reads with MiXCR anew, one entry per CDR3 protein. The top ten clones hold 0.1% of a sample with about 200,000 distinct CDR3 sequences, roughly 96% of them seen once. Source material: CD4+ T cells from PBMCs. These receptors came from a human donor in good health.

The genes are TRBV15 and TRBJ1-2; unclear D gene. The germline V gene encodes CDR1 LNHNV and CDR2 YYDKDF (reference sequence). This CDR3 has 12 residues. V gave up 0 bases and J gave up 5 bases, with 4 bases separating them. CDR3: CATSREGYGYTF. The CDR3 nucleotides read TGTGCCACCAGCAGAGAAGGATATGGCTACACCTTC.

The chain carries TRBV3-1 and TRBJ2-2; tentatively, D is TRBD1 or TRBD2 (6 bases each). CDR1 and CDR2 from the germline V gene are LGHDT and YNNKEL (reference sequence). The CDR3 consists of 18 residues. The germline V and J ends were trimmed by 1 base and 2 bases, with 17 bases remaining between them. The CDR3 sequence: CASSQGPRGALNTGELFF. CDR3 nucleotides: TGTGCCAGCAGCCAAGGGCCAAGGGGGGCACTAAACACCGGGGAGCTGTTTTTT.

The genes are TRBV20-1 and TRBJ1-5; D is ambiguous. The CDR3 runs 13 residues. Looked up from germline, CDR1 is DFQATT and CDR2 is SNEGSKA (reference sequence). V was cut by 6 bases and J by 6 bases, with 15 bases left in between. The CDR3 loop is CSAGAPGGQPQHF. In nucleotides, the CDR3 is TGCAGTGCAGGCGCCCCGGGTGGTCAGCCCCAGCATTTT.

The CDR3 sequence is CASSYADRFGGYTF. The DNA of the CDR3 is TGTGCCAGCAGTTACGCCGACAGGTTCGGTGGCTACACCTTC. V is TRBV6-5 and J is TRBJ1-2; a possible D gene is TRBD1 (6 bases). Germline assignment: CDR1 MNHEY and CDR2 SVGAGI. Trimming took 2 bases from V and 7 from J, leaving 14 bases between them. CDR3 size: 14 residues.

The V call is TRBV9, the J call TRBJ1-4; D possibly corresponds to TRBD1 (6 bases). Germline assignment: CDR1 SGDLS and CDR2 YYNGEE. Trimming cost V 0 bases and J 8 bases, with 14 bases left between them. The CDR3 is made up of 15 amino acids. DNA for the CDR3: TGTGCCAGCAGCGTAGGGGGGGCTGGCGGGGAAAAACTGTTTTTT. This sequence encodes CASSVGGAGGEKLFF.

The V call is TRBV27, the J call TRBJ2-5; possibly TRBD2 for D (5 bases). Trimming stripped 4 bases from V and 5 bases from J, with 8 bases between. CDR1 and CDR2 from the germline V gene are MNHEY and SMNVEV (reference sequence). The CDR3 totals 12 residues. CDR3 sequence (DNA): TGTGCCAGCAGTTCCCCGGGGGAGACCCAGTACTTC. Translated: CASSSPGETQYF.

The chain carries TRBV7-9 and TRBJ2-3, with TRBD1 as a possible D gene (5 bases). Germline assignment: CDR1 SEHNR and CDR2 FQNEAQ (reference sequence). The CDR3 loop spans 14 amino acids. The germline V and J ends were trimmed by 3 bases and 14 bases, with 21 bases remaining between them. The CDR3 is CASSLGNGAVGRYF. Here the CDR3 DNA reads TGTGCCAGCAGCTTGGGGAATGGGGCAGTAGGTCGGTATTTT.

This chain links TRBV27 with TRBJ1-2; 7 nucleotides match TRBD1. The germline gives CDR1 MNHEY, CDR2 SMNVEV (reference sequence). V was clipped by 5 bases and J by 7 bases; unmatched bases: 10. The CDR3 is 14 residues long. The CDR3 DNA is TGTGCCAGCAGTATGGACAGGACCGGTTTTGGCTACACCTTC. Translation gives CASSMDRTGFGYTF.

The rearrangement uses TRBV6-4 and TRBJ2-3; unclear D gene. This CDR3 region has 14 residues. V lost 0 bases to trimming and J lost 2 bases, with 6 bases between them. CDR1 is MRHNA and CDR2 is SNTAGT in the germline V gene. CDR3 protein: CASSDSAHTDTQYF. Written as DNA, the CDR3 is TGTGCCAGCAGTGACTCTGCGCACACAGATACGCAGTATTTT.

V usage is TRBV20-1 and J usage is TRBJ2-1, with 7 bases identical to TRBD2. CDR1 and CDR2 from the germline V gene are DFQATT and SNEGSKA (reference sequence). Trimming removed 6 bases from V and 5 bases from J; junction bases left unmatched: 7. The CDR3 is 13 amino acids. The CDR3 protein is CSAPKAGDNEQFF. The CDR3 DNA follows: TGCAGTGCCCCAAAGGCGGGGGACAATGAGCAGTTCTTC.

This clonotype was detected ten times or more. The chain carries TRBV5-4 and TRBJ2-3; no clear D gene. The germline V and J ends were trimmed by 0 bases and 4 bases, with 3 bases remaining between them. CDR3 length equals 12 residues. From germline, CDR1 is SGHNT and CDR2 YYREEE (reference sequence). The CDR3 here is CASSLDPDTQYF. The CDR3 bases are TGTGCCAGCAGCTTGGATCCAGATACGCAGTATTTT.

The rearrangement links TRBV29-1 to TRBJ2-3; either TRBD1 or TRBD2 may fit D (5 bases each). The germline gives CDR1 SQVTM, CDR2 ANQGSEA. The CDR3 contains 14 residues. The ends were cut back, 5 bases at V and 4 bases at J, with 16 bases in the middle. The CDR3 DNA reads as TGCAGCGTTAGGGACGGGACCGGGGCAGATACGCAGTATTTT. Translated, it gives CSVRDGTGADTQYF.

This clonotype was counted once. The chain recombines TRBV29-1 with TRBJ1-1; no reliable D call. CDR1 and CDR2 (germline): SQVTM, ANQGSEA. The CDR3 runs to 12 residues. Trimming removed 3 bases at V and 3 bases at J, with 8 bases between. The CDR3 loop is CSVDGLYTEAFF. CDR3 nucleotides: TGCAGCGTTGATGGGTTGTACACTGAAGCTTTCTTT.

This sequence joins TRBV29-1 and TRBJ1-2, with TRBD1 matching over 10 bases. Losses at the gene ends were 6 bases for V and 2 bases for J; bases not matched to a gene: 12. In germline, CDR1 is SQVTM, CDR2 ANQGSEA. The CDR3 covers 16 residues. The CDR3 DNA is TGCAGCGTGAAACCGGGACAGGGGTCCTCAAACTATGGCTACACCTTC. Amino acids: CSVKPGQGSSNYGYTF.

The chain couples TRBV20-1 to TRBJ2-7; 8 nucleotides agree with TRBD2. Looked up from germline, CDR1 is DFQATT and CDR2 is SNEGSKA (reference sequence). This CDR3 region has 14 residues. Germline trimming cut 4 bases from V and 0 bases from J; bases unmatched to any gene: 5. CDR3 region: CSATSGTSSYEQYV. Written as DNA, the CDR3 is TGCAGTGCTACCTCCGGGACTAGCTCCTACGAGCAGTACGTC.

The chain is built from TRBV29-1 and TRBJ2-3; a weak D match, TRBD2 (6 bases). The CDR3 totals 13 residues. V lost 5 bases and J lost 2, with 11 bases in between. Germline V gene data show CDR1 as SQVTM and CDR2 as ANQGSEA. The CDR3 spells CSVWGGNTDTQYF. CDR3 bases: TGCAGCGTTTGGGGCGGGAACACAGATACGCAGTATTTT.

This clonotype was seen only once. The chain uses TRBV4-3 and TRBJ1-1; D is ambiguous. CDR1 is LGHNA and CDR2 is YSLEER in the germline V gene. V gave up 0 bases and J gave up 4 bases, with 12 bases separating them. The CDR3 covers 15 residues. The CDR3 loop is CASSQDHTVGTEAFF. The CDR3 region has the DNA TGCGCCAGCAGCCAAGATCATACCGTGGGCACTGAAGCTTTCTTT.

The genes are TRBV5-1 and TRBJ2-7; TRBD1 matches 8 bases. J lost 4 bases, V lost 0 bases, and 6 bases had no gene match. CDR1 and CDR2 from the germline V gene are SGHRS and YFSETQ. The length of the CDR3 is 15 residues. Here the CDR3 reads CASSLDSDRAYEQYV. CDR3 in DNA: TGCGCCAGCAGCTTGGACTCGGACAGGGCTTACGAGCAGTACGTC.

The chain uses TRBV5-1 and TRBJ2-1; 10 bases fit TRBD1. CDR3 length: 16 residues. V gave up 3 bases and J gave up 4 bases; unmatched junction bases: 7. The germline gives CDR1 SGHRS, CDR2 YFSETQ. CDR3 amino acids: CASSSYRTGGYNEQFF. CDR3 DNA sequence: TGCGCCAGCAGCTCCTACCGGACAGGGGGGTACAATGAGCAGTTCTTC.

The chain uses TRBV9 and TRBJ2-1; D call uncertain. The CDR3 spans 18 residues. V was trimmed by 0 bases and J by 6 bases, leaving 22 bases between them. Germline V gene sequence: CDR1 SGDLS, CDR2 YYNGEE. The CDR3 sequence is CASSVAIGLANTGNEQFF. As DNA, the CDR3 is TGTGCCAGCAGCGTAGCGATAGGGCTGGCAAACACGGGCAATGAGCAGTTCTTC.

The V and J genes are TRBV30 and TRBJ2-7; 9 positions agree with TRBD1. J lost 2 bases, V lost 1 base, and 9 bases had no gene match. The CDR3 has 16 amino acids. Germline values: CDR1 GTSNPN, CDR2 SVGIG (reference sequence). CDR3 nucleotide sequence: TGTGCCTGGAGTGCGCCCGGGACAGGGCTGGCCTACGAGCAGTACGTC. Amino acids: CAWSAPGTGLAYEQYV.